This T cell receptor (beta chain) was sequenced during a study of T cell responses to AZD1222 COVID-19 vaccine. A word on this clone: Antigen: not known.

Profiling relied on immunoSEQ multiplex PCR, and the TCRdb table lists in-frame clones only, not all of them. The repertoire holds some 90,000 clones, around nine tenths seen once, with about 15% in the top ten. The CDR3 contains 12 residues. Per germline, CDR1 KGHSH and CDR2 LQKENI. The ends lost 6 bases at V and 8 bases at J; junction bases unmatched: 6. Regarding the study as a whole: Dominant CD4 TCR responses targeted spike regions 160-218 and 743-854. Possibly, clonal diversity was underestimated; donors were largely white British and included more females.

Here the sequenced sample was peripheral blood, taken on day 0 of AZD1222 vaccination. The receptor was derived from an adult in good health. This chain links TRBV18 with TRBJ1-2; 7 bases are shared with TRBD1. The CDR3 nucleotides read TGTGCCAGCTCCAACCAGGGGGTAGGCTACACCTTC. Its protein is CASSNQGVGYTF.